Listed below are T cell receptor beta chains from one sample, sequenced in a study of T-cell memory formation after mild COVID-19. MiXCR, applied by TCRdb to the 5' RACE reads, yields one record per CDR3 protein. Of 300,000 to 400,000 distinct CDR3 sequences in the sample, 25% to 30% were seen once. Sequencing was carried out using PBMCs or a T cell subset sorted from them (not recorded which). These receptors were collected from an adult woman who had mild COVID-19 (a few samples of this study predate the infection). Cell type and time point are not known. Each CDR3 is given without its conserved first and last residue. D genes are given only for firm matches.

d_call	v_call	j_call	cdr3_aa
TRBD2	TRBV6-5	TRBJ2-7	ASSYSGTSIYEQY
NA	TRBV5-1	TRBJ2-1	ASSLEGRRDNEQF
NA	TRBV30	TRBJ1-5	AWSEEITLGQPQH
TRBD2	TRBV29-1	TRBJ2-3	SVVPSGPGTDTQY
NA	TRBV10-3	TRBJ1-2	AISEGSLANYGYT
NA	TRBV11-2	TRBJ1-3	ASSLGLFGNTIY
NA	TRBV6-6	TRBJ2-7	ASRSDLEEQY
NA	TRBV25-1	TRBJ2-5	ASSDPRQAQETQY
TRBD1	TRBV7-6	TRBJ1-1	ASSPRGPREAF
NA	TRBV4-3	TRBJ1-1	ASSFSGDTEAF
TRBD1	TRBV20-1	TRBJ1-4	SARDPGAGTAGLF
NA	TRBV25-1	TRBJ1-1	ASSGPTGNTEAF
NA	TRBV10-3	TRBJ2-5	AIGRLEQETQY
TRBD2	TRBV9	TRBJ2-1	ASSVSSGRVMEQF
TRBD2	TRBV11-2	TRBJ2-1	ASSPRMGGGRMVADEQF
TRBD2	TRBV7-9	TRBJ2-5	ASSPRGGRHQETQY
NA	TRBV6-1	TRBJ2-7	ASSEAPRVYDITYEQY
NA	TRBV20-1	TRBJ2-1	SARPIDVGEQF
TRBD1	TRBV29-1	TRBJ2-5	SVEDYRGGETQY
NA	TRBV9	TRBJ1-5	ATLRRPQH
NA	TRBV5-1	TRBJ1-2	ASSLAPQGGRGYT
NA	TRBV12-3/TRBV12-4	TRBJ2-5	ASSYSPGQQETQY
NA	TRBV2	TRBJ1-6	ASSPGLLTLH
TRBD1	TRBV7-9	TRBJ1-1	ASSTDRGPTEAF
NA	TRBV12-3/TRBV12-4	TRBJ2-5	ASSFGYRETQY
NA	TRBV12-3/TRBV12-4	TRBJ2-2	ASTLGKGINTGELF
NA	TRBV21-1	TRBJ1-1	ASSSPGGGRTEAF
NA	TRBV12-3/TRBV12-4	TRBJ2-7	ASREGSLTGYEQY
NA	TRBV5-1	TRBJ2-5	ASVADNQETQY
NA	TRBV11-2	TRBJ2-4	ASTTLGTLRRNIQY
NA	TRBV18	TRBJ2-2	ASSPGGITGELF
TRBD2	TRBV7-6	TRBJ2-1	ASLAGGAGEQF
NA	TRBV20-1	TRBJ2-3	SARSGARSTDTQY
NA	TRBV1	TRBJ1-1	TSSLQRHRDTEAF
NA	TRBV4-2	TRBJ2-5	ASSQDWQYQETQY
NA	TRBV29-1	TRBJ2-5	SGLDSAQETQY
NA	TRBV7-9	TRBJ2-1	ASIIRGGEQF
NA	TRBV7-2	TRBJ1-5	ASSLSRGGNQPQH
TRBD1	TRBV24-1	TRBJ2-7	ATSEPGTGSHEQY
NA	TRBV7-6	TRBJ1-1	ASSLAGEGVTEAF
NA	TRBV12-3/TRBV12-4	TRBJ2-7	ASSLRGHYEQY
NA	TRBV25-1	TRBJ1-6	ASSGTQGYNSPLH
NA	TRBV27	TRBJ2-3	ASSLDGAMGGQY
NA	TRBV20-1	TRBJ1-1	SARTGMNTEAF
NA	TRBV6-4	TRBJ2-1	ASSAPPSDEQF
TRBD2	TRBV4-2	TRBJ2-3	ASSQRLADTTDTQY
NA	TRBV7-9	TRBJ1-2	ASSSISYGYT
NA	TRBV6-6	TRBJ2-1	ASKDPKNEQF
NA	TRBV6-1	TRBJ2-1	ASSPQGYEQF
NA	TRBV4-1	TRBJ2-7	ASSYRSWQGGYEQY
NA	TRBV5-1	TRBJ1-1	ASSLVSLARNTEAF
TRBD1	TRBV29-1	TRBJ1-2	SVRDPQTGDLSGYT
NA	TRBV12-3/TRBV12-4	TRBJ1-2	ASRPWTANYGYT
TRBD1	TRBV7-9	TRBJ1-2	ASTAGGSTNYGYT